This T cell receptor (beta chain) was recovered during a study of OX40 agonist ivuxolimab in advanced cancers. The V gene's germline CDR1 is MDHEN and CDR2 SYDVKM. Trimming removed 2 bases from V and 2 bases from J, with 14 bases in between. The CDR3 contains 16 residues. On this clone: Its antigen is as yet unknown.

Assay used: immunoSEQ multiplex PCR; TCRdb lists only in-frame clones, some missing. The sample consists of 7,500 to 9,500 clones, about 88% of them appearing once. Broader study findings: Average numbers of expanded clones were greater in CD8+ T cells than in CD4+. At doses 0.1 to 3.0 mg/kg, CD4+ and CD8+ clones expanded. The specificity for antigen of the expanded peripheral T cells was not determined. Certain nonresponders additionally had low normalized T-cell clonal expansion.

Sequenced here: CD4+ or CD8+ T cells sorted from blood, sampled in a trial of the OX40 agonist ivuxolimab. The clonotype comes from an adult with an advanced solid tumor such as melanoma, head and neck, liver or kidney cancer. This chain joins TRBV28 and TRBJ2-3; possibly TRBD2 for D (6 bases). CDR3 in amino acids: CASSLGSSEVTDTQYF. CDR3 DNA sequence: TGTGCCAGCAGTTTAGGGTCTAGCGAAGTCACAGATACGCAGTATTTT. Full variable domain (missing parts from reference TRBV28 and TRBJ2-3): DVKVTQSSRYLVKRTGEKVFLECVQDMDHENMFWYRQDPGLGLRLIYFSYDVKMKEKGDIPEGYSVSREKKERFSLILESASTNQTSMYLCASSLGSSEVTDTQYFGPGTRLTVL.